The 5 T cell receptor beta chains below were found in one sample sequenced in a study of Ad26.COV2.S vaccination and SARS-CoV-2 variants. Sequencing used immunoSEQ multiplex PCR; TCRdb keeps in-frame clones, though not all of them. The table includes tens of thousands of clones, 82% detected once. Here the sequenced sample was peripheral blood, taken after recovery from COVID-19. The receptors here all came from a human donor who had recovered from COVID-19.

This clone has just one count. As DNA, the CDR3 is TGTGCCAGTAGTATAAGGGCTAGCGGTCCCCTTTACAATGAGCAGTTCTTC. Amino acid sequence: CASSIRASGPLYNEQFF. The chain joins TRBV19 to TRBJ2-1, with TRBD2 matching 7 bases. J gave up 4 bases and V 2 bases, and 11 bases lay outside the gene matches. Germline V gene data show CDR1 as LNHDA and CDR2 as SQIVND (reference sequence). This CDR3 has 17 amino acids.

The genes are TRBV18 and TRBJ2-6, with 9 positions matching TRBD1. With 5 bases clipped from V and 0 bases from J, the junction kept 14 bases outside the gene matches. CDR3 length: 20 amino acids. CDR1 and CDR2 (germline): KGHSH, LQKENI. The CDR3 DNA sequence: TGTGCCAGCTCAGCGTCTCCGCTGGGACAGGGCCTCTCTGGGGCCAACGTCCTGACTTTC. It is translated as CASSASPLGQGLSGANVLTF.

The CDR3 coding sequence is TGCGCCAGCAGGGATAGCGGGGTAACCACAGATACGCAGTATTTT. It codes for CASRDSGVTTDTQYF. This sequence joins TRBV10-2 and TRBJ2-3, with TRBD2 matching 8 bases. Losses at the gene ends were 6 bases for V and 2 bases for J; bases not matched to a gene: 7. Germline V gives CDR1 WSHSY, CDR2 SAAADI. The CDR3 has 15 amino acids.

This sequence joins TRBV10-3 and TRBJ1-2; a weak D match, TRBD1 (6 bases). Germline CDR1 reads ENHRY; CDR2 reads SYGVKD. The CDR3 length is 16 residues. V gave up 1 base and J gave up 3 bases, with 15 bases separating them. Here the CDR3 DNA reads TGTGCCATCAGTGAGTATACAGGGATGTTCGACTATGGCTACACCTTC. Its translation is CAISEYTGMFDYGYTF.

The V and J genes are TRBV9 and TRBJ2-1; either TRBD1 or TRBD2 may fit D (5 bases each). V dropped 7 bases and J dropped 7 bases, with 6 bases sitting between them. Looked up from germline, CDR1 is SGDLS and CDR2 is YYNGEE. The CDR3 spans 10 residues. The CDR3 region is CASGGNEQFF. CDR3 sequence (DNA): TGTGCCAGCGGGGGTAATGAGCAGTTCTTC.